The present T cell receptor beta chain was sequenced within a study of T-cell reconstitution after alpha-beta-depleted transplantation in children. CDR3 length equals 15 residues. V gave up 0 bases and J gave up 2 bases, with 13 bases separating them. Germline assignment: CDR1 SQVTM and CDR2 ANQGSEA. A library of TCRbeta sequences, prepared with unique molecular identifiers, was generated. TCRdb re-called the PCR reads with MiXCR, one entry per CDR3 protein. The data show about 360,000 distinct CDR3 sequences, with more than 10% seen just once and roughly 4.5% held by the top ten. The rearrangement joins TRBV29-1 to TRBJ1-2, with D tentatively TRBD1 (5 bases). The sequences come from PBMCs, collected from the stem cell graft. The sequence was obtained from a human donor who donated a stem cell graft to a child with Fanconi anemia. The CDR3 protein is CSVEEGGGLNYGYTF. For the CDR3, the DNA is TGCAGCGTTGAAGAAGGCGGGGGACTCAACTATGGCTACACCTTC.